Listed below are T cell receptor beta chains from one sample, sequenced in a study of T cells in localized non-small cell lung cancer. TCRdb's copy holds only in-frame clones and misses some; the assay was immunoSEQ multiplex PCR. This sample carries roughly 89,000 clones, roughly 90% of them seen once, and the ten largest clones take over 3.5%. The input for sequencing was PBMCs, taken before any cancer treatment. These TCRs come from a woman aged 40-69 years with stage II squamous cell lung carcinoma. CDR3s include the opening cysteine and the closing phenylalanine or tryptophan. The order of the fields is clone size, V gene, J gene, D gene, CDR3 DNA, CDR3 protein. D genes are given only for firm matches. Expanded clones get a size class; other rows say once, few or many, or leave the size out.

-	TRBV14	TRBJ2-7	-	TGTGCCAGCAGCCAAGTGGGCAGAAACTACGAGCAGTACTTC	CASSQVGRNYEQYF
-	TRBV27	TRBJ1-4	-	TGTGCCAGCAGTTTAGACACAAAGGGAGTAAAACTGTTTTTT	CASSLDTKGVKLFF
-	TRBV15	TRBJ1-6	-	TGTGCCACCAGCAGAGATGAGACTTTAGGATATTCACCCCTCCACTTT	CATSRDETLGYSPLHF
-	TRBV27	TRBJ2-3	-	TGTGCCAGCAGTTTACTGGGGAGGCCAGATACGCAGTATTTT	CASSLLGRPDTQYF
once	TRBV27	TRBJ2-7	TRBD1	TGTGCCAGCAGTCCCGGGACAGGGATCAACGAGCAGTACTTC	CASSPGTGINEQYF
-	TRBV7-9	TRBJ2-6	-	TGTGCCAGCAGCTCTCCAGGGCCCACGGGGGCCAACGTCCTGACTTTC	CASSSPGPTGANVLTF
-	TRBV28	TRBJ1-1	-	TGTGCCAGCAGTTTCAGTGACAGGCCTGAAGCTTTCTTT	CASSFSDRPEAFF
many	TRBV4-2	TRBJ2-7	TRBD1	TGTGCCAGCAGCCAAATGACAGGGGCCCAGGGCGAGCAGTACTTC	CASSQMTGAQGEQYF
-	TRBV5-6	TRBJ2-5	TRBD2	TGTGCCAGCAGCTTGACTAGCGGGGAAGAGACCCAGTACTTC	CASSLTSGEETQYF
once	TRBV28	TRBJ2-7	-	TGTGCCAGCAGGGGTTCCTACGAGCAGTACTTC	CASRGSYEQYF
-	TRBV6-1	TRBJ1-2	-	TGTGCCAGCAGGGTTGCAGGGAGGGACTATGGCTACACCTTC	CASRVAGRDYGYTF
-	TRBV27	TRBJ1-6	TRBD1	TGTGCCAGCAGTGCCGGGACAGGGCCGGGATCACCCCTCCACTTT	CASSAGTGPGSPLHF
few	TRBV15	TRBJ2-5	TRBD2	TGTGCCACCGGGGAGGGGATGGAGACCCAGTACTTC	CATGEGMETQYF
once	TRBV19	TRBJ1-1	-	TGTGCCACGGGCCTGAACACTGAAGCTTTCTTT	CATGLNTEAFF
few	TRBV2	TRBJ1-6	-	TGTGCCAGCATACTTAGGGGGAATTCACCCCTCCACTTT	CASILRGNSPLHF
-	TRBV5-1	TRBJ1-1	-	TGCGCCAGCAGCACCGGACACACTGGGGTCACTGAAGCTTTCTTT	CASSTGHTGVTEAFF
-	TRBV19	TRBJ1-3	-	TGTGCCAGTAGTCAGCGGGCCGGGACACTCTTCTCTGGAAACACCATATATTTT	CASSQRAGTLFSGNTIYF
once	TRBV7-9	TRBJ2-2	-	TGTGCCAGCAGCTATAGTTCCTTCGGGGAGCTGTTTTTT	CASSYSSFGELFF
-	TRBV5-1	TRBJ1-1	-	TGCGCCAGCAGCCCCCAGGGGAACACTGAAGCTTTCTTT	CASSPQGNTEAFF
-	TRBV7-9	TRBJ1-1	-	TGTGCCAGCAGCTTAGCGCCTGAAGCTTTCTTT	CASSLAPEAFF
-	TRBV9	TRBJ2-1	TRBD2	TGTGCCAGCAGCCGGGGCGGGGGGGCCACGGATGAGCAGTTCTTC	CASSRGGGATDEQFF
-	TRBV30	TRBJ2-3	TRBD2	TGTGCCTGGAGTCCAAGACTAGCGGGTTACACAGATACGCAGTATTTT	CAWSPRLAGYTDTQYF
-	TRBV19	TRBJ2-1	TRBD2	TGTGCCAGTAGTATAAGGGTAGCGGGGGGGAGCTCCTACAATGAGCAGTTCTTC	CASSIRVAGGSSYNEQFF
once	TRBV5-6	TRBJ1-2	TRBD1	TGTGCCAGCACCCTCCCAGGGCTTGGACAGGGGGGATCTGGAGGCTACACCTTC	CASTLPGLGQGGSGGYTF
-	TRBV2	TRBJ2-7	-	TGTGCCAGCAGGGTCGGAACCTACGAGCAGTACTTC	CASRVGTYEQYF
-	TRBV30	TRBJ1-1	-	TGTGCCTGGAGTACTGGACAGAACACTGAAGCTTTCTTT	CAWSTGQNTEAFF
-	TRBV6-6	TRBJ2-1	-	TGTGCCAGCACATTAGGGCACGGGGCTAATGAGCAGTTCTTC	CASTLGHGANEQFF
once	TRBV6-1	TRBJ1-6	TRBD1	TGTGCCAGCTCGCTGGGACAGTATAATTCACCCCTCCACTTT	CASSLGQYNSPLHF
few	TRBV2	TRBJ2-5	-	TGTGCCAGCAGTGAAAGGCCTGCGGGGACCCAGTACTTC	CASSERPAGTQYF
-	TRBV5-1	TRBJ2-7	-	TGCGCCAGCAGCTTGGCTGGCAGGACTTCCTACGAGCAGTACTTC	CASSLAGRTSYEQYF